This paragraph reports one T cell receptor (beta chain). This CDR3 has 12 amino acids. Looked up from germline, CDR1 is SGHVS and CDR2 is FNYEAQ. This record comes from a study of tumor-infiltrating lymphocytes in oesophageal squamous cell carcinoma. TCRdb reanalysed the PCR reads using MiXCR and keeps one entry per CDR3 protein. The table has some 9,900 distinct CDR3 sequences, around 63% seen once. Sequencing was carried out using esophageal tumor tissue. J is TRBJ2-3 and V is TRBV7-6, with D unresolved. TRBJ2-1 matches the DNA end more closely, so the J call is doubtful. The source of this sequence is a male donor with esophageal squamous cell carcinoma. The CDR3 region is CASSLAGSEQFF. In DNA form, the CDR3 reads TGTGCCAGCAGCTTAGCGGGTAGTGAGCAGTTCTTC.